This paragraph covers one T cell receptor beta chain sequence. Its target is not known. It was at deep level that the assay was run. Repertoires were generated with immunoSEQ multiplex PCR, while TCRdb's copy carries only in-frame clones and drops some. This sample has some 2.3 million clones, with approximately 93% found just once. Per germline, CDR1 LGHNA and CDR2 YSLEER. V gave up 1 base and J gave up 7 bases, with 10 bases separating them. The CDR3 consists of 13 residues. The sample belongs to a study of shared clonotypes between healthy human individuals. Study results and limitations: All-four-donor shared clonotypes had higher generation probabilities than non-shared clonotypes did.

The sequence was collected from a man aged 18-30 years in good health. Some clones in this sample may be carry-over from other donors' samples. Sequencing input: naive CD4+ T cells from PBMCs. Subset meaning: CD45RA+ positively selected. J is TRBJ1-1 and V is TRBV4-3; D remains ambiguous. In DNA, the CDR3 is TGCGCCAGCAGCCAAGGAGTTGGAAGTGAAGCTTTCTTT. This sequence encodes CASSQGVGSEAFF.